This T cell receptor beta chain comes out of a study of beta chain features in type 1 diabetes. Findings and caveats of the study: High TCR expression in some cells could lead to their over-representation in cDNA sequencing.

Note on this clone: The antigen remains undetermined.

The investigators reverse transcribed all of the isolated RNA, so they sequenced expressed TCRB transcripts. Measured with immunoSEQ multiplex PCR; TCRdb has only the in-frame clones, and not every one. This sample has more than 85,000 clones, with less than 40% found just once. The germline V gene encodes CDR1 SGHTA and CDR2 FQGNSA. CDR3 length equals 14 residues. V shed 4 bases, J shed 8 bases, and the junction held 8 bases outside the gene matches. The sequencing input was stem cell memory CD4+ T cells from blood. The clonotype was recovered from a woman aged 18-29 years in good health. The V and J genes are TRBV7-2 and TRBJ2-4, with 7 bases fitting TRBD1. CDR3 region: CASSSSGTVYIQYF. The CDR3 nucleotides are TGTGCCAGCAGCTCCTCCGGGACAGTCTACATTCAGTACTTC.